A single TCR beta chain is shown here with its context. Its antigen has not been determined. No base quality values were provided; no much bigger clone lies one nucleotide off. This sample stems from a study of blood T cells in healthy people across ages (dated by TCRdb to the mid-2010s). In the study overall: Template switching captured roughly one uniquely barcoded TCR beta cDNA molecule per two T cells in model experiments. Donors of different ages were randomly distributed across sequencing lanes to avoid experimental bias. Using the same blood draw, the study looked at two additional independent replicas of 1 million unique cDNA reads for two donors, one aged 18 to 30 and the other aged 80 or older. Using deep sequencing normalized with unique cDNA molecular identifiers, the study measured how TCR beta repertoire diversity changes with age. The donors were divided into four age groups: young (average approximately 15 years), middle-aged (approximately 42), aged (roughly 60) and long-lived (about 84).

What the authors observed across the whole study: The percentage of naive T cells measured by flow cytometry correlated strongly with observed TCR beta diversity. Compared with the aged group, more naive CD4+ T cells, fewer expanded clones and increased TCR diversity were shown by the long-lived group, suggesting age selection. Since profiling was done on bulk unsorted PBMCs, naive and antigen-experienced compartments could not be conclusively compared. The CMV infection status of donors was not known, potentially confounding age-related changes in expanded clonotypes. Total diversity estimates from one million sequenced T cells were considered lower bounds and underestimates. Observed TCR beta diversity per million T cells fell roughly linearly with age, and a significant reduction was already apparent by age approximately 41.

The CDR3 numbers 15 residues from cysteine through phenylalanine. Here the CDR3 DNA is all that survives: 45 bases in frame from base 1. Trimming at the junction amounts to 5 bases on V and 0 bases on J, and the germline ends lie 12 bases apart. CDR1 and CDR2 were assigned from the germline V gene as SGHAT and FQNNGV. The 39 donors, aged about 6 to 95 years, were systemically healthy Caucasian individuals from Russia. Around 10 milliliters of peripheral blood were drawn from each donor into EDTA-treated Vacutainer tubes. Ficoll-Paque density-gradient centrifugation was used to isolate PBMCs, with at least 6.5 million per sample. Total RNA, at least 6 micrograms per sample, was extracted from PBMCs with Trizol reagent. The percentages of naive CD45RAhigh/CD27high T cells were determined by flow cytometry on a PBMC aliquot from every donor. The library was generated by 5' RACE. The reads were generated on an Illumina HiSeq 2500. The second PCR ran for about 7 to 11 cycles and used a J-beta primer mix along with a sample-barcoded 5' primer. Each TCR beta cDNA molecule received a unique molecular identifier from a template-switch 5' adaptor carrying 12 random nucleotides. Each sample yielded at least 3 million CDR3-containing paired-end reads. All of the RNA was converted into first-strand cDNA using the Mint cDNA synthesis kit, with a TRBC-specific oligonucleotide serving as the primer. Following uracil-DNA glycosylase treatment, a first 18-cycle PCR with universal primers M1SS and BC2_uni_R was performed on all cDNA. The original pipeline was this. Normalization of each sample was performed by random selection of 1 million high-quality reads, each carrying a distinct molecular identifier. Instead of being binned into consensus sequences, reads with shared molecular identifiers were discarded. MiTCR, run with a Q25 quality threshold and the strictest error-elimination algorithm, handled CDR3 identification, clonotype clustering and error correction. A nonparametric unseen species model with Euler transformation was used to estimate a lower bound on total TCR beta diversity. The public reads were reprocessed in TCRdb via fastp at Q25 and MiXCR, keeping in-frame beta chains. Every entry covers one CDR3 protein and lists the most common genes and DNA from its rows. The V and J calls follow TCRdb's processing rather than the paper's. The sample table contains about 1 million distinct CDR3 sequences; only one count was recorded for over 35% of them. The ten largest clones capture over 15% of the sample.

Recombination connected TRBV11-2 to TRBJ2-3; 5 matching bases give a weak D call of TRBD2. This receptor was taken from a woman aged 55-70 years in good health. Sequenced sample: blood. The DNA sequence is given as TGTGCCAGCAGCAGAGACGGGGTTAGCACAGATACGCAGTATTTT. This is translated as CASSRDGVSTDTQYF.